The T cell receptor beta chain under discussion was sequenced for a study of T-cell memory formation after mild COVID-19. Looked up from germline, CDR1 is KGHSH and CDR2 is LQKENI. The CDR3 extends over 13 amino acids. V was pared by 4 bases and J by 8 bases, with 2 bases of the junction left unmatched. MiXCR was run by TCRdb on the 5' RACE reads, yielding one entry per CDR3 protein. The data show 400,000 or so distinct CDR3 sequences, about 21% seen once. Only a few counts were recorded for this clonotype. The sequence was collected from an adult woman who had mild COVID-19 (a few samples of this study predate the infection). Cell type and time point are not known. The material sequenced was PBMCs or a T cell subset sorted from them (not recorded which). V and J are TRBV18 and TRBJ2-1; TRBD1 matches at 10 bases. Here the CDR3 DNA reads TGTGCCAGCTCACGGGACAGGGGCGATGAGCAGTTCTTC. This gives the protein CASSRDRGDEQFF.